Below, 30 T cell receptor beta chains from the same sample are listed, as sequenced in a study of PD-L1 blockade in urothelial cancer. The assay was immunoSEQ multiplex PCR, and TCRdb's table has in-frame clones only and misses some. This sample has 95,000 or so clones; about nine tenths occur once, and the top ten carry 1.5% to 2.5%. Time point in this sample: pretreatment peripheral blood. This material consisted of PBMCs, taken around atezolizumab (anti-PD-L1) treatment. These receptor sequences come from a man in his 60s with urothelial cancer.

The rearrangement links TRBV14 to TRBJ2-7, with a tentative D call TRBD2 (5 bases). There are 17 residues in the CDR3. Germline CDR1 is SGHDN and CDR2 is FVKESK. The V end lost 1 base, the J end lost 1 base, and 17 bases lay between the germline ends. The CDR3 DNA reads TGTGCCAGCAGCCAAGTAATGGATGTGGGGAGTTCCTACGAGCAGTACTTC. It specifies CASSQVMDVGSSYEQYF.

J is TRBJ1-2 and V is TRBV7-9, with D possibly TRBD1 on 5 matching bases. Looked up from germline, CDR1 is SEHNR and CDR2 is FQNEAQ (reference sequence). The CDR3 is 16 residues long. The V and J ends lost 5 bases and 1 base respectively, with 17 bases between them. The CDR3 spells CASSPRVGGINYGYTF. CDR3 bases: TGTGCCAGCAGCCCTAGGGTCGGGGGGATTAACTATGGCTACACCTTC.

The chain has TRBV11-2 and TRBJ2-6; 8 nucleotides line up with TRBD1. Trimming at V came to 5 bases and at J to 3 bases, leaving 3 bases not matched to a gene. The germline V gene has CDR1 SGHAT and CDR2 FQNNGV. The CDR3 runs to 15 residues. CDR3 loop: CASSRQGFGANVLTF. The CDR3, as DNA: TGTGCCAGCAGCCGACAGGGGTTTGGGGCCAACGTCCTGACTTTC.

The J gene is TRBJ2-5, the V gene TRBV2; a weak D match, TRBD2 (6 bases). CDR3 length: 14 residues. The germline V gene has CDR1 SNHLY and CDR2 FYNNEI. Trimming took off 11 bases at V and 0 bases at J, with 16 bases between the two ends. DNA for the CDR3: TGTGCCCGTACGAGGCGGGGATACCAAGAGACCCAGTACTTC. Encoded protein: CARTRRGYQETQYF.

This chain uses TRBV27 with TRBJ1-2, with 7 bases lining up with TRBD1. V shed 5 bases, J shed 4 bases, and the junction held 10 bases outside the gene matches. The CDR3 runs 15 residues. Per germline, CDR1 MNHEY and CDR2 SMNVEV (reference sequence). Written as DNA, the CDR3 is TGTGCCAGCAGTAATTCCGGGACAGATCCCTATGGCTACACCTTC. Its translation: CASSNSGTDPYGYTF.

This clone was observed once. CDR3 sequence: CASSLDPLAGGDTQYF. Written as DNA, the CDR3 is TGTGCCAGCAGCTTAGATCCCCTAGCGGGGGGGGATACGCAGTATTTT. The chain links TRBV11-2 to TRBJ2-3, with TRBD2 matching 12 bases. Per the germline V gene, CDR1 is SGHAT and CDR2 is FQNNGV. The CDR3 runs 16 residues. Trimming at V came to 0 bases and at J to 6 bases, leaving 4 bases not matched to a gene.

This clone was detected only a few times. V gene TRBV6-6 combines with J gene TRBJ1-4; possible D gene TRBD1, 5 bases. V was trimmed by 0 bases and J by 5 bases, leaving 10 bases between them. Germline CDR1 reads MNHNY; CDR2 reads SVGAGI (reference sequence). This CDR3 is 15 amino acids long. This CDR3 reads CASSYSTGLNEKLFF. The CDR3 bases are TGTGCCAGCAGTTACTCCACAGGTCTGAATGAAAAACTGTTTTTT.

The rearrangement links TRBV7-3 to TRBJ1-1, with a tentative D call TRBD1 (5 bases). Per germline, CDR1 SGHTA and CDR2 FQGTGA. The V and J ends lost 3 bases and 5 bases respectively, with 10 bases between them. CDR3 size: 13 residues. The DNA for the CDR3 is TGTGCCAGCAGCTTTCAGGAGGGGACTGAAGCTTTCTTT. Amino acids: CASSFQEGTEAFF.

The chain links TRBV19 to TRBJ1-1, with 7 bases aligning to TRBD1. Germline V gene sequence: CDR1 LNHDA, CDR2 SQIVND (reference sequence). This CDR3 contains 16 residues. The V and J ends lost 2 bases and 0 bases, in that order; junction bases with no gene match: 6. CDR3 bases: TGTGCCAGTAGTATAAGACAGGGATTAATGAACACTGAAGCTTTCTTT. The encoded protein is CASSIRQGLMNTEAFF.

The CDR3 is CASTGLAGANNEQFF. The CDR3 DNA sequence: TGTGCCAGCACAGGACTAGCGGGGGCTAACAATGAGCAGTTCTTC. The chain is built from TRBV2 and TRBJ2-1, with 13 bases fitting TRBD2. The junction had 5 bases not matched to a gene; V was cut back by 7 bases and J by 5 bases. The germline CDR1 and CDR2 sequences are SNHLY and FYNNEI. This CDR3 has 15 residues.

The CDR3 is CASSTGVNQPQHF. CDR3 DNA: TGTGCCAGCTCCACAGGGGTCAATCAGCCCCAGCATTTT. The chain carries TRBV18 and TRBJ1-5; 7 bases fit TRBD1. J lost 3 bases, V lost 6 bases, and 2 bases had no gene match. Germline V gene sequence: CDR1 KGHSH, CDR2 LQKENI. The CDR3 runs to 13 residues.

The chain uses TRBV15 and TRBJ2-7; TRBD2 might be the D (5 bases). This CDR3 comprises 15 residues. V shed 3 bases and J shed 2 bases, with 14 bases lying between them. Germline CDR1 LNHNV, CDR2 YYDKDF (reference sequence). CDR3 residues: CATSSSPFGAYEQYF. DNA for the CDR3: TGTGCCACCAGCAGTTCGCCTTTCGGGGCCTACGAGCAGTACTTC. Combining the CDR3 with reference TRBV15 and TRBJ2-7 gives the whole variable domain DAMVIQNPRYQVTQFGKPVTLSCSQTLNHNVMYWYQQKSSQAPKLLFHYYDKDFNNEADTPDNFQSRRPNTSFCFLDIRSPGLGDTAMYLCATSSSPFGAYEQYFGPGTRLTVT.

V and J are TRBV7-9 and TRBJ2-7; 7 bases are a match to TRBD2. V was pared by 2 bases and J by 7 bases, with 5 bases of the junction left unmatched. Germline assignment: CDR1 SEHNR and CDR2 FQNEAQ (reference sequence). The CDR3 spans 13 residues. CDR3 loop: CASSLNDGGEQYF. The CDR3 nucleotides read TGTGCCAGCAGCTTAAATGACGGGGGGGAGCAGTACTTC.

CDR3 in amino acids: CASSATGYPQPQHF. The CDR3 DNA reads as TGTGCCAGCAGTGCGACAGGGTATCCTCAGCCCCAGCATTTT. The chain couples TRBV6-1 to TRBJ1-5, with 7 bases fitting TRBD1. The CDR3 extends over 14 amino acids. CDR1 is MNHNS and CDR2 is SASEGT in the germline V gene. Trimming removed 4 bases from V and 6 bases from J; junction bases left unmatched: 6.

This clone was recorded only once. The chain employs TRBV2 and TRBJ2-1, with D tentatively TRBD2 (6 bases). This CDR3 spans 15 amino acids. V was shortened by 4 bases and J by 9 bases, with 19 bases between the two germline ends. CDR1 and CDR2 (germline): SNHLY, FYNNEI. CDR3 in amino acids: CASSVTRVRGGEQFF. Written as DNA, the CDR3 is TGTGCCAGCAGTGTAACTAGAGTGCGGGGAGGTGAGCAGTTCTTC.

This chain connects TRBV5-1 to TRBJ2-7; no clear D gene. This CDR3 region has 14 residues. Deletions cut 0 bases from V and 0 bases from J, with 7 bases between. The germline CDR1 and CDR2 sequences are SGHRS and YFSETQ. For the CDR3, the DNA is TGCGCCAGCAGCTTGGAACAGAGCTCCTACGAGCAGTACTTC. This sequence encodes CASSLEQSSYEQYF.

The chain joins TRBV19 to TRBJ2-1, with TRBD1 as a possible D gene (6 bases). CDR1 and CDR2 from the germline V gene are LNHDA and SQIVND (reference sequence). The CDR3 sequence is 14 residues long. Trimming left V 8 bases short and J 6 bases short, with 17 bases between. The CDR3: CASGTLLGGNEQFF. CDR3 sequence (DNA): TGTGCCAGTGGGACACTCCTTGGGGGCAATGAGCAGTTCTTC.

The chain is built from TRBV5-1 and TRBJ1-6, with D perhaps matching TRBD1 (5 bases). CDR3 length: 15 residues. CDR1 and CDR2 (germline): SGHRS, YFSETQ. V lost 4 bases and J 8 bases, leaving 16 bases between the germline ends. The CDR3 DNA follows: TGCGCCAGCAGCGATAAGACAGCCTTTGATTCACCCCTCCACTTT. This encodes CASSDKTAFDSPLHF. Together with reference TRBV5-1 and TRBJ1-6, the CDR3 gives the full variable domain: KAGVTQTPRYLIKTRGQQVTLSCSPISGHRSVSWYQQTPGQGLQFLFEYFSETQRNKGNFPGRFSGRQFSNSRSEMNVSTLELGDSALYLCASSDKTAFDSPLHFGNGTRLTVT.

This rearrangement joins TRBV15 to TRBJ1-3; 7 bases are shared with TRBD1. Germline V gene data show CDR1 as LNHNV and CDR2 as YYDKDF (reference sequence). This CDR3 contains 19 residues. Trimming took 5 bases from V and 2 from J; bases not matched to a gene: 18. CDR3 sequence reads: CATSSAGTARNGPGNTIYF. CDR3 bases: TGTGCCACCAGCTCGGCAGGGACAGCACGAAACGGACCTGGAAACACCATATATTTT.

The genes are TRBV4-2 and TRBJ2-7; 10 nucleotides line up with TRBD1. Germline V lookup: CDR1 LGHNA, CDR2 YNFKEQ. V shed 5 bases, J shed 4 bases, and the junction held 8 bases outside the gene matches. This CDR3 is 15 amino acids long. The CDR3 nucleotides read TGTGCCAGCAGCACCCCCGGGACAGGGGTGTACGAGCAGTACTTC. Translating gives CASSTPGTGVYEQYF.

The V and J genes are TRBV5-1 and TRBJ2-1; maybe TRBD1 (6 bases). There are 16 residues in the CDR3. The V end was cut by 0 bases, the J end by 8 bases, with 18 bases between. Germline V gene data show CDR1 as SGHRS and CDR2 as YFSETQ. The CDR3 reads CASSLAKGVLAYEQFF. As DNA, the CDR3 is TGCGCCAGCAGCTTGGCCAAGGGGGTTCTTGCATATGAGCAGTTCTTC.

The chain recombines TRBV19 with TRBJ1-2; no clear D. Trimming pared 5 bases from V and 7 bases from J, leaving 11 bases between. The CDR3 loop spans 12 amino acids. CDR1 LNHDA and CDR2 SQIVND come from the germline V gene (reference sequence). The CDR3 nucleotides are TGTGCCAGTAGTTTCAGTTCTGGTGGCTACACCTTC. Translating gives CASSFSSGGYTF.

The gene calls are TRBV28 and TRBJ1-4; weak D call: TRBD1 (5 bases). This CDR3 is built from 14 residues. V dropped 6 bases and J dropped 8 bases, with 16 bases sitting between them. Germline lookup yields CDR1 MDHEN and CDR2 SYDVKM. CDR3 coding DNA: TGTGCCAGCAGCCTCCGGGCAGGGAGGGAAAAACTGTTTTTT. Amino acids: CASSLRAGREKLFF.

The rearrangement joins TRBV30 to TRBJ1-4; D is unclear. Germline assignment: CDR1 GTSNPN and CDR2 SVGIG (reference sequence). V was shortened by 1 base and J by 7 bases, with 19 bases between the two germline ends. The CDR3 has 16 amino acids. The CDR3 nucleotides read TGTGCCTGGAGTGCGACTTTACGCGAGACGGTTGAAAAACTGTTTTTT. Amino acid sequence: CAWSATLRETVEKLFF.

The chain couples TRBV28 to TRBJ1-3, with D tentatively TRBD1 (5 bases). The V gene's germline CDR1 is MDHEN and CDR2 SYDVKM. With 3 bases removed from V and 0 bases from J, the gap between germline ends came to 9 bases. This CDR3 comprises 15 residues. DNA of the CDR3: TGTGCCAGCAGTTTGCAGGGCCGCTCTGGAAACACCATATATTTT. It codes for CASSLQGRSGNTIYF.

The chain joins TRBV28 to TRBJ2-1, with 11 bases that match TRBD1. In germline, CDR1 is MDHEN, CDR2 SYDVKM. The CDR3 length is 15 residues. Germline trimming cut 0 bases from V and 7 bases from J; bases unmatched to any gene: 2. CDR3 nucleotides: TGTGCCAGCAGTTTATGGGGGACAGGGGGGAATGAGCAGTTCTTC. It is translated as CASSLWGTGGNEQFF.

The J gene is TRBJ2-7, the V gene TRBV10-3; D possibly corresponds to TRBD1 (6 bases). The CDR3 is made up of 15 amino acids. CDR1 is ENHRY, CDR2 SYGVKD, per germline. Trimming removed 8 bases from V and 2 bases from J, with 19 bases in between. This CDR3 is CAIGKGTHPTYEQYF. CDR3 coding DNA: TGTGCCATCGGAAAGGGGACACATCCCACCTACGAGCAGTACTTC.

This chain links TRBV4-1 with TRBJ2-2; D may be TRBD1 (6 bases). V was pared by 10 bases and J by 5 bases, with 26 bases between. Germline CDR1 reads MGHRA; CDR2 reads YSYEKL. This CDR3 has 17 residues. Here the CDR3 DNA reads TGCGCCACCTCGTCTCGGCTTTTTGGGGGCGGAACCGGGGAGCTGTTTTTT. This encodes CATSSRLFGGGTGELFF.

This chain uses TRBV6-6 with TRBJ1-4; D may be TRBD1 (5 bases). CDR3 length: 16 residues. Germline V gene data show CDR1 as MNHNY and CDR2 as SVGAGI (reference sequence). The V and J ends lost 4 bases and 2 bases respectively, with 14 bases between them. DNA of the CDR3: TGTGCCAGCAGTTTCGACCTGACAGCGACTAATGAAAAACTGTTTTTT. This encodes CASSFDLTATNEKLFF.

This sequence joins TRBV5-6 and TRBJ2-7; 11 bases map to TRBD1. The trim removed 1 base at V and 4 bases at J, leaving 4 bases unmatched. The CDR3 is made up of 15 amino acids. Germline V gene data show CDR1 as SGHDT and CDR2 as YYEEEE. As DNA, the CDR3 is TGTGCCAGCAGCTTGAGAAGGGACAGGGGGTACGAGCAGTACTTC. This codes for CASSLRRDRGYEQYF.